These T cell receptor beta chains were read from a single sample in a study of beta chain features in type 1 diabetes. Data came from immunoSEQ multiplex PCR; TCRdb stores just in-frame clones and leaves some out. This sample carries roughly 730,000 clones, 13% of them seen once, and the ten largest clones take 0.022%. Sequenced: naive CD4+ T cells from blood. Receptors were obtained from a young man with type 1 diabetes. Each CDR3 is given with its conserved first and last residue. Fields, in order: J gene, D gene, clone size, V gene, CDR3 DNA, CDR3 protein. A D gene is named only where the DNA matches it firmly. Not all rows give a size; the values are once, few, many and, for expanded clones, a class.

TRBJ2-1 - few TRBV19 TGTGCCAGTAGTATAGCCCCCAGGCACTACAATGAGCAGTTCTTC CASSIAPRHYNEQFF
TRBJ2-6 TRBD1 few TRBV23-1 TGCGCCAGCAGTCCTAAGAAGGACAGGAAAAAAAGCTCTGGGGCCAACGTCCTGACTTTC CASSPKKDRKKSSGANVLTF
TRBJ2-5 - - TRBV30 TGTGCCTGGAGTGCCTCGACAGGGAGGGGGCCCCAAGAGACCCAGTACTTC CAWSASTGRGPQETQYF
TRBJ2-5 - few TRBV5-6 TGTGCCAGCAGCTTGACGGCGGGCCCGTCAGAGACCCAGTACTTC CASSLTAGPSETQYF
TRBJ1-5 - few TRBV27 TGTGCCAGCAGTCAACAGGGTCAGCCCCAGCATTTT CASSQQGQPQHF
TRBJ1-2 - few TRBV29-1 TGCAGCGTTGTCGGCACCGGAGGCTACACCTTC CSVVGTGGYTF
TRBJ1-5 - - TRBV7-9 TGTGCCAGCAGCTCCGGGGGGGCCACCAATCAGCCCCAGCATTTT CASSSGGATNQPQHF
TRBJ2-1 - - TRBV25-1 TGTGCCACCGAAGAGACAGACCCCTTTAATGAGCAGTTCTTC CATEETDPFNEQFF
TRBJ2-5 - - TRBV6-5 TGTGCCACCTCGAACGGTGGGACCCAGTACTTC CATSNGGTQYF
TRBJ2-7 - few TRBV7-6 TGTGCCAGCAGCGCAAGAATTGCCAGTATCAACTACGACGAGCAGTACTTC CASSARIASINYDEQYF
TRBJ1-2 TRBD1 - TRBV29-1 TGCAGCGTTGCCCTAATTACAGGGGTCTACACCTTC CSVALITGVYTF
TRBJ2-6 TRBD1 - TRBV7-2 TGTGCCAGCAGCTCTACCGACAGGGGGATTGGGGCCAACGTCCTGACTTTC CASSSTDRGIGANVLTF
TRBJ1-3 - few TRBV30 TGTGCCTGGAGCGCCCTCTCTGGAAACACCATATATTTT CAWSALSGNTIYF
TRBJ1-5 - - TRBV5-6 TGTGCCAGCAGCTTGTCGGGTCCTAGCAATCAGCCCCAGCATTTT CASSLSGPSNQPQHF
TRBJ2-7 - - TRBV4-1 TGCGCCAGCAGCCCGACAGGGACTTTAACCTACGAGCAGTACTTC CASSPTGTLTYEQYF
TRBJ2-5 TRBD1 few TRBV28 TGTGCCAGCAGTTCGGACAGGCAAGGTACCCAGTACTTC CASSSDRQGTQYF
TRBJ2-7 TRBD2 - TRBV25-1 TGTGCCGGCCGAGGGAGGGCCGAGCAGTACTTC CAGRGRAEQYF
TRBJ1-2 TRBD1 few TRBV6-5 TGTGCCAGCAGCAGATCCGGGACAGGGTCTGGCTACACCTTC CASSRSGTGSGYTF
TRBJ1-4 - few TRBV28 TGTGCCAGCGGTGTTGCAACTAATGAAAAACTGTTTTTT CASGVATNEKLFF
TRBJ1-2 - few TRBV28 TGTGCCAGCAGCTTGACGGGCTATGGCTACACCTTC CASSLTGYGYTF
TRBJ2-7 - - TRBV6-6 TGTGCCAGCAGTCGGGCCTCAACTTACGAGCAGTACTTC CASSRASTYEQYF
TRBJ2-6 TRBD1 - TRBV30 TGTGCCTGGAGCGGCAAGGGACAGAGCAGCTCTGGGGCCAACGTCCTGACTTTC CAWSGKGQSSSGANVLTF
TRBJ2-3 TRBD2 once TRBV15 TGTGCCACCAGCGGCGGGGGGATCGGTACAGATACGCAGTATTTT CATSGGGIGTDTQYF
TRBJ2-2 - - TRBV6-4 TGTGCCAGCACCCTGAGGACCGGGGAGCTGTTTTTT CASTLRTGELFF
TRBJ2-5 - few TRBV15 TGTGCCACCAGCAGAGGGTTTTCGGAGACCCAGTACTTC CATSRGFSETQYF
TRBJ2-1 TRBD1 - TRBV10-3 TGTGCCATCAGTGAGGACAGGGACTACAATGAGCAGTTCTTC CAISEDRDYNEQFF
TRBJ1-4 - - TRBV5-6 TGTGCCAGCAGCCACCGGACAGCTGCAACTAATGAAAAACTGTTTTTT CASSHRTAATNEKLFF
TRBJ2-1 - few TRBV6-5 TGTGCCAGCAGTTACGACTGGGGGCGTATGAATGAGCAGTTCTTC CASSYDWGRMNEQFF
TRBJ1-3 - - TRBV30 TGTGCCTGGAGTGGGGGCAATGGAAACACCATATATTTT CAWSGGNGNTIYF
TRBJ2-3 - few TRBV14 TGTGCCAGCAGCCAAGGCGTCTATACGCAGTATTTT CASSQGVYTQYF
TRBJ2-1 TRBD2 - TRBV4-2 TGTGCCAGCAGCTCCCTAGCGGGGGGCAACAATGAGCAGTTCTTC CASSSLAGGNNEQFF
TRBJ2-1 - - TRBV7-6 TGTGCCAGCAGCTTAGCTGGTGGGAATGAGCAGTTCTTC CASSLAGGNEQFF
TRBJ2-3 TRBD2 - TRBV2 TGTGCCAACCCTAGCGGGGGGGCCTCAGATACGCAGTATTTT CANPSGGASDTQYF
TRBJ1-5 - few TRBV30 TGTGCCTGGAGTCGACAGGTAGGGAATCAGCCCCAGCATTTT CAWSRQVGNQPQHF
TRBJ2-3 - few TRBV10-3 TGTGCCTCACAAGCCCGGGACTTTGTAACAGATACGCAGTATTTT CASQARDFVTDTQYF
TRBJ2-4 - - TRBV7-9 TGTGCCAGCAGCGACAGGTCCAAAAACATTCAGTACTTC CASSDRSKNIQYF
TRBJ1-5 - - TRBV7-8 TGTGCCAGCAGCTTAGCGAGGCTGAACAATCAGCCCCAGCATTTT CASSLARLNNQPQHF
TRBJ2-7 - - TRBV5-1 TGCGCCAGCAGCTTGGGCGATGGGGGCTCCGAGCAGTACTTC CASSLGDGGSEQYF
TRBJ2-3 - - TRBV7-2 TGTGCCAGCAGCTTAGTGCAGGCCGGGGCAGATACGCAGTATTTT CASSLVQAGADTQYF
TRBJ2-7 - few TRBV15 TGTGCCACCAGCACAACGGCAGGGAGACCCTACGAGCAGTACTTC CATSTTAGRPYEQYF
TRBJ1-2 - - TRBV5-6 TGTGCCAGCAGCTTGCCCGGGGCGGGAGGCTACACCTTC CASSLPGAGGYTF
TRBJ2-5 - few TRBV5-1 TGCGCCAGCAGCCCGCCGAACCAAGAGACCCAGTACTTC CASSPPNQETQYF
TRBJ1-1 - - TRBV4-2 TGTGCCAGCAGCCAAGGAGGGAGAACTGAAGCTTTCTTT CASSQGGRTEAFF
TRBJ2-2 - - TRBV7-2 TGTGCCAGCAGCTCCTACGAGGGCGTGAACACCGGGGAGCTGTTTTTT CASSSYEGVNTGELFF
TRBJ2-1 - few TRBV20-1 TGCAGTGGAGCGCACAATGAGCAGTTCTTC CSGAHNEQFF
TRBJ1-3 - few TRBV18 TGTGCCAGCTCACCAGCGACACCTCGTACCTCGGGGTCTGGAAACACCATATATTTT CASSPATPRTSGSGNTIYF
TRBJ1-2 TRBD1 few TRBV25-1 TGTGCCAGCAGTGGATATATAAGGGGGCGCCGGGTGGTCTATGGCTACACCTTC CASSGYIRGRRVVYGYTF
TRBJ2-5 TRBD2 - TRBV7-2 TGTGCCAGCAGCCCCCCCGGGACTAGCATTTTAGGCCAAGAGACCCAGTACTTC CASSPPGTSILGQETQYF
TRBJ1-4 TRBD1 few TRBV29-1 TGCAGCGTGGACACAGGGGATGAAAAACTGTTTTTT CSVDTGDEKLFF